Shown below are 4 T cell receptor beta chains from a single sample sequenced in a study of a mutant IDH1 vaccine in newly diagnosed glioma. The antigens these receptors bind are not known. The sample's time point: week 35, safety follow-up. The content of each vaccine dose was 300 ug of mutant IDH1 20-mer peptide, and topical imiquimod accompanied it. Measured with immunoSEQ multiplex PCR; TCRdb has only the in-frame clones, and not every one. The profile shows over 25,000 clones, roughly 79% of them singletons. The sequenced sample was PBMCs, obtained from a glioma patient whose treatment included an IDH1 peptide vaccine. Receptors originate from a woman between 25 and 40 years old with glioma. Some clones in this sample may be carry-over from other donors' samples.

V gene TRBV6-5 combines with J gene TRBJ1-2; D unresolved. CDR3 size: 12 residues. Trimming removed 2 bases from V and 5 bases from J, with 6 bases in between. CDR1 and CDR2 from the germline V gene are MNHEY and SVGAGI. CDR3 nucleotide sequence: TGTGCCAGCAGTTACGCCGGTTATGGCTACACCTTC. Translation gives CASSYAGYGYTF.

By its share, this clone is medium-sized. The gene calls are TRBV7-6 and TRBJ2-5; 13 bases match TRBD2. The CDR3 extends over 18 amino acids. Germline CDR1 SGHVS, CDR2 FNYEAQ. J was trimmed by 1 base and V by 5 bases; bases with no gene match: 10. The CDR3 DNA reads as TGTGCCAGCAGCACGGGACTAGCGGGACGGAGTGGCCAAGAGACCCAGTACTTC. This encodes CASSTGLAGRSGQETQYF.

The chain uses TRBV9 and TRBJ1-2; a possible D gene is TRBD1 (6 bases). Germline V gene sequence: CDR1 SGDLS, CDR2 YYNGEE. Trimming took off 3 bases at V and 4 bases at J, with 19 bases between the two ends. The CDR3 has 16 residues. CDR3 protein: CASSEQLYGGFYGYTF. CDR3 DNA sequence: TGTGCCAGCAGCGAACAGCTTTATGGGGGCTTCTATGGCTACACCTTC.

This clone was counted between two and nine times. This chain links TRBV19 with TRBJ1-1, with D unclear. Germline-derived CDR1 and CDR2 are LNHDA and SQIVND (reference sequence). The CDR3 has 13 amino acids. V lost 5 bases, J lost 0 bases, and 7 bases lay in between. The CDR3 loop is CASSEFLNTEAFF. Here the CDR3 DNA reads TGTGCCAGTAGTGAATTCTTGAACACTGAAGCTTTCTTT.